These 15 T cell receptor beta chains came from one sample sequenced in a study of T cells in Graves' hyperthyroidism and ophthalmopathy. Amplified TCR beta CDR3 regions derived from RNA transcripts. In the first-round RT-PCR of the TCR CDR3, the HTBI primer set was used. TCRdb reprocessed the multiplex PCR reads with MiXCR, giving one entry per CDR3 protein. The repertoire has more than 500,000 distinct CDR3 sequences, about 16% of them found once; the top ten carry approximately 30%. The sample comprised blood. The receptors come from a woman aged 25 to 39 with Graves' ophthalmopathy.

This clonotype was detected ten times or more. The chain employs TRBV7-3 and TRBJ1-1; tentatively, D is TRBD1 (5 bases). The CDR3 totals 15 residues. CDR1 and CDR2 (germline): SGHTA, FQGTGA. V dropped 5 bases and J dropped 2 bases, with 15 bases sitting between them. The CDR3 DNA sequence: TGTGCCAGCAGCAAAATCCGACAGCGAAACACTGAAGCTTTCTTT. This gives the protein CASSKIRQRNTEAFF.

The gene calls are TRBV5-4 and TRBJ2-5, with D tentatively TRBD1 or TRBD2 (5 bases each). Per germline, CDR1 SGHNT and CDR2 YYREEE (reference sequence). Deletions cut 2 bases from V and 4 bases from J, with 18 bases between. CDR3 length equals 16 residues. Written as DNA, the CDR3 is TGTGCCAGCAGCTTTCCGGGCCCGAGAGGGGTAGAGACCCAGTACTTC. Encoded protein: CASSFPGPRGVETQYF.

This clonotype was observed at least ten times. The V and J genes are TRBV5-5 and TRBJ2-1; D is uncertain. Germline values: CDR1 SGHKS, CDR2 YYEKEE (reference sequence). Trimming took off 4 bases at V and 7 bases at J, with 6 bases between the two ends. The CDR3 length is 11 residues. This CDR3 is CASSAWNEQFF. The CDR3 DNA reads TGTGCCAGCAGCGCTTGGAATGAGCAGTTCTTC.

This clonotype appeared a few times. The J gene is TRBJ1-5, the V gene TRBV20-1, with unresolved D. CDR1 is DFQATT and CDR2 is SNEGSKA in the germline V gene (reference sequence). The CDR3 length is 15 residues. The V and J ends lost 4 bases and 4 bases respectively, with 17 bases between them. The CDR3 sequence is CSANNAGSPNQPQHF. The CDR3 DNA reads as TGCAGTGCTAATAACGCGGGCAGCCCGAATCAGCCCCAGCATTTT.

This clonotype was picked up many times. V is TRBV18 and J is TRBJ2-5; 8 nucleotides match TRBD2. V lost 6 bases and J lost 5; bases outside the gene matches: 11. The CDR3 spans 15 residues. Germline CDR1 KGHSH, CDR2 LQKENI. Here the CDR3 reads CASSPPAGVRETQYF. The DNA of the CDR3 is TGTGCCAGCTCGCCCCCAGCGGGAGTTCGTGAGACCCAGTACTTC. The whole variable domain, remainder taken from reference TRBV18 and TRBJ2-5, is NAGVMQNPRHLVRRRGQEARLRCSPMKGHSHVYWYRQLPEEGLKFMVYLQKENIIDESGMPKERFSAEFPKEGPSILRIQQVVRGDSAAYFCASSPPAGVRETQYFGPGTRLLVL.

The chain couples TRBV30 to TRBJ2-5, with TRBD2 identical over 10 bases. CDR1 is GTSNPN, CDR2 SVGIG, per germline (reference sequence). This CDR3 has 14 amino acids. Trimming removed 0 bases from V and 5 bases from J; junction bases left unmatched: 3. The CDR3 coding sequence is TGTGCCTGGAGTGTACAAGCGGGGGGGGAGACCCAGTACTTC. As protein: CAWSVQAGGETQYF.

A remark on this clonotype: A read error may produce the germline difference seen at one junction end. The chain links TRBV5-6 to TRBJ2-7; 7 bases agree with TRBD1. CDR3 length: 14 amino acids. The germline V gene encodes CDR1 SGHDT and CDR2 YYEEEE. CDR3 sequence: CAGSFRQGAYEQYF. DNA for the CDR3: TGTGCCGGCAGCTTTCGACAGGGAGCTTACGAGCAGTACTTC.

A word on this clonotype: At one end, the junction sequence differs from germline, possibly due to a read error. The CDR3 is CSAGDPGTGELSF. The CDR3 region has the DNA TGCAGTGCTGGGGACCCGGGGACCGGGGAGCTGTCTTTT. The chain carries TRBV20-1 and TRBJ2-2; D is possibly TRBD1 or TRBD2 (5 bases each). CDR3 size: 13 residues. Looked up from germline, CDR1 is DFQATT and CDR2 is SNEGSKA (reference sequence).

This clonotype occurred a few times. The chain employs TRBV6-1 and TRBJ1-2, with TRBD1 identical over 8 bases. J was trimmed by 3 bases and V by 0 bases; bases with no gene match: 3. CDR1 is MNHNS and CDR2 is SASEGT in the germline V gene. The CDR3 is 15 amino acids. CDR3 DNA: TGTGCCAGCAGTGAAGCCACAGGGGGATACTATGGCTACACCTTC. As protein: CASSEATGGYYGYTF.

In its sample, this clonotype was seen a few times. In DNA form, the CDR3 reads TGTGCCACCAGTGACGACAGGGGCGAGCAGTACTTC. This sequence encodes CATSDDRGEQYF. The chain couples TRBV24-1 to TRBJ2-7; the match to TRBD1 covers 8 bases. Germline trimming cut 4 bases from V and 6 bases from J; bases unmatched to any gene: 1. This CDR3 contains 12 residues. CDR1 and CDR2 (germline): KGHDR, SFDVKD.

This clonotype was counted many times. The gene calls are TRBV5-6 and TRBJ1-5; 9 nucleotides line up with TRBD1. The length of the CDR3 is 16 residues. Germline assignment: CDR1 SGHDT and CDR2 YYEEEE. V was clipped by 2 bases and J by 3 bases; unmatched bases: 6. DNA of the CDR3: TGTGCCAGCAGCTTAGGGACAGGGTCACACAATCAGCCCCAGCATTTT. Protein sequence: CASSLGTGSHNQPQHF.

This clonotype was recorded many times. J is TRBJ1-1 and V is TRBV6-2 or TRBV6-3, with TRBD1 as a possible D gene (5 bases). The CDR3 covers 13 residues. Trimming took 2 bases from V and 3 from J, leaving 7 bases between them. Per the germline V gene, CDR1 is MNHEY and CDR2 is SVGEGT. CDR3 amino acids: CASSYRQHTEAFF. CDR3 nucleotides: TGTGCCAGCAGTTACCGACAGCACACTGAAGCTTTCTTT.

The chain joins TRBV7-2 to TRBJ1-1; 7 bases are a match to TRBD1. This CDR3 has 16 amino acids. With V trimmed by 5 bases and J by 0 bases, 9 bases remained unmatched. CDR1 SGHTA and CDR2 FQGNSA come from the germline V gene. This CDR3 reads CASSPGTAFMNTEAFF. The CDR3 nucleotides read TGTGCCAGCAGCCCTGGGACAGCGTTCATGAACACTGAAGCTTTCTTT.

In its sample, this clonotype was seen many times. The J gene is TRBJ2-2, the V gene TRBV10-3; 7 bases are shared with TRBD1. Germline trimming cut 6 bases from V and 1 base from J; bases unmatched to any gene: 5. CDR1 is ENHRY and CDR2 is SYGVKD in the germline V gene. This CDR3 is 15 amino acids long. CDR3 nucleotide sequence: TGTGCCATCAGCCGCGACAGGGAGAACACCGGGGAGCTGTTTTTT. It is translated as CAISRDRENTGELFF.

This clonotype was detected once. This CDR3 is missing its conserved last phenylalanine or tryptophan, likely due to a read error. The chain employs TRBV30 and TRBJ2-7, with D possibly being TRBD1 (6 bases). The CDR3 loop spans 13 amino acids. V was cut by 2 bases and J by 3 bases, with 11 bases left in between. Germline V gene lookup returns CDR1 GTSNPN and CDR2 SVGIG (reference sequence). CDR3 amino acids: CAWSFGQLYEQYL. In DNA form, the CDR3 reads TGTGCCTGGAGTTTCGGACAGCTCTACGAGCAGTACCTC.